This TCR beta chain is drawn from a study of control samples from healthy donors and cancer patients. CDR1 SGHRS and CDR2 YFSETQ come from the germline V gene. CDR3 length: 15 amino acids. TCRdb's table, derived via immunoSEQ multiplex PCR, lists solely in-frame clones and lacks some. The table records 65,000 to 80,000 clones, roughly nine tenths of them present only once. As to this clone: At one end, the junction sequence differs from germline, possibly due to a read error.

This clonotype originated in a woman between 45 and 65 years old with colorectal cancer. The specimen was PBMCs. The rearrangement links TRBV5-1 to TRBJ1-1, with TRBD1 as a possible D gene (6 bases). This CDR3 reads CARSWAGGAGTEAFF. DNA of the CDR3: TGCGCCCGCAGCTGGGCGGGGGGGGCCGGCACTGAAGCTTTCTTT.